This T cell receptor beta chain was captured in a study of molecular identifiers for immune sequencing clone quantification. There are many counts of this clonotype. TCRdb processed the PCR reads anew with MiXCR; each CDR3 protein has one entry. The table lists more than 300,000 distinct CDR3 sequences, about a fifth of them singletons. Trimming removed 0 bases at V and 5 bases at J, with 12 bases between. The CDR3 is 14 residues long. Germline-derived CDR1 and CDR2 are SGHRS and YFSETQ. Sequencing was carried out using naive CD8+ T cells from blood, with Jurkat cell RNA spiked in. Subset meaning: FACS-sorted CD8+CD4-CCR7+CD45RA+ naive T cells. This rearrangement joins TRBV5-1 to TRBJ2-7; D is perhaps TRBD2 (6 bases). This clonotype was obtained from a human donor in good health. Some libraries in this study had Jurkat cell RNA spiked in. CDR3 nucleotide sequence: TGCGCCAGCAGCTTGGGTGGAGGGCCCCACGAGCAGTACTTC. It translates to CASSLGGGPHEQYF.